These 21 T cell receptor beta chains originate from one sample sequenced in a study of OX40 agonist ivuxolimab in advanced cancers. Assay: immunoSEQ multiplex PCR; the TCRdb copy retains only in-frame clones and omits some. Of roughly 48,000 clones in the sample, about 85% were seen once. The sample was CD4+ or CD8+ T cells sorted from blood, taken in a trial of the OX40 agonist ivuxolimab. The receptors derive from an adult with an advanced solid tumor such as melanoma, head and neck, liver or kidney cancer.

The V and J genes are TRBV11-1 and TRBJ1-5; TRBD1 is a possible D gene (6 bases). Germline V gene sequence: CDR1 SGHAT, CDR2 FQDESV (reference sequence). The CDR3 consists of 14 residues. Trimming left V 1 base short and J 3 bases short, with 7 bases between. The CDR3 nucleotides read TGTGCCAGCAGCTTAGGGGGGGCCAATCAGCCCCAGCATTTT. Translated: CASSLGGANQPQHF.

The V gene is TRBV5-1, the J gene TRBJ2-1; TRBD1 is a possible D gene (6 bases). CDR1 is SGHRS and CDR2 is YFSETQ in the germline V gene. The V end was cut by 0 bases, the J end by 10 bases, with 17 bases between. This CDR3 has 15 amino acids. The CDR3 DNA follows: TGCGCCAGCAGCTTGGAGGGCTCTACAGGGTTCGAGCAGTTCTTC. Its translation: CASSLEGSTGFEQFF.

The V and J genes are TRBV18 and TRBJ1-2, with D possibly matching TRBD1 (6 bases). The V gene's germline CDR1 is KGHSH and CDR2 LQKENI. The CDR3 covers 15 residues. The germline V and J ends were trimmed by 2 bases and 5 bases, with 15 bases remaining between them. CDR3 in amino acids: CASSPTTGTGYGYTF. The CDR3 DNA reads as TGTGCCAGCTCACCAACTACAGGGACTGGGTATGGCTACACCTTC.

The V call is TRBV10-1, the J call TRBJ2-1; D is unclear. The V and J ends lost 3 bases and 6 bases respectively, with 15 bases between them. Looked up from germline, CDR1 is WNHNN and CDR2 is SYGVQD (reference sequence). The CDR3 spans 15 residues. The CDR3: CASSERYDSRNEQFF. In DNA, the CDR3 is TGCGCCAGCAGTGAAAGATACGATTCCCGCAATGAGCAGTTCTTC.

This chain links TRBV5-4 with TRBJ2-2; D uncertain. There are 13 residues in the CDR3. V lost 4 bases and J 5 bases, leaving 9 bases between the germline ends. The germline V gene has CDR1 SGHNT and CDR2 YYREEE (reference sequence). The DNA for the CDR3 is TGTGCCAGCAGCCCCCCAGTGACCGGGGAGCTGTTTTTT. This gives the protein CASSPPVTGELFF.

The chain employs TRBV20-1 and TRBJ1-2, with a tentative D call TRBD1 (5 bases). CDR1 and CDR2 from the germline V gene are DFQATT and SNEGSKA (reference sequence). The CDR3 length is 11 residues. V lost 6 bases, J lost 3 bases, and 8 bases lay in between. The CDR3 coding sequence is TGCAGTGCCCCGGGGGACTATGGCTACACCTTC. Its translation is CSAPGDYGYTF.

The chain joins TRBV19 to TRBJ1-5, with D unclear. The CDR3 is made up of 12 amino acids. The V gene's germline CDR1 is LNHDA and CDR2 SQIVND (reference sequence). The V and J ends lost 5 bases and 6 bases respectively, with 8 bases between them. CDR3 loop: CASSPLFQPQHF. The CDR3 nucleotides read TGTGCCAGTAGTCCGCTTTTTCAGCCCCAGCATTTT.

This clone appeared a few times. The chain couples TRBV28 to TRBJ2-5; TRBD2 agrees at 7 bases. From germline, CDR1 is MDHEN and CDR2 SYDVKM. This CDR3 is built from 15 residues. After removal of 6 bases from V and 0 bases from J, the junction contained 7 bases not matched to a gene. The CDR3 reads CASSMRGTYQETQYF. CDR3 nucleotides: TGTGCCAGCAGCATGCGGGGGACTTACCAAGAGACCCAGTACTTC.

Here the CDR3 DNA reads TGTGCCAGCAGTTTTGGGGAGCGCCCGCAGTATTTT. This encodes CASSFGERPQYF. The V and J genes are TRBV7-9 and TRBJ2-3; D perhaps matches TRBD2 (5 bases). The CDR3 covers 12 residues. V lost 6 bases, J lost 10 bases, and 14 bases lay in between. Looked up from germline, CDR1 is SEHNR and CDR2 is FQNEAQ (reference sequence).

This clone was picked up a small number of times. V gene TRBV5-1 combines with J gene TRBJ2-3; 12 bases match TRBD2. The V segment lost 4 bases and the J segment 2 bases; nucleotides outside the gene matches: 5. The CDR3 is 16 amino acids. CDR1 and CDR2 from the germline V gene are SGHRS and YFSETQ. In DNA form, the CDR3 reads TGCGCCAGCAGCCCCGGGACTAGCGGGCCCACAGATACGCAGTATTTT. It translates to CASSPGTSGPTDTQYF.

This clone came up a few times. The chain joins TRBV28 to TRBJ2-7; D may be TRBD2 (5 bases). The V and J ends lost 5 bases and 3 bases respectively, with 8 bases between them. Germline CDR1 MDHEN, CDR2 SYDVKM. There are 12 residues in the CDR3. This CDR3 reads CASSEEDYEQYF. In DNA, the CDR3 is TGTGCCAGCAGTGAGGAGGACTACGAGCAGTACTTC.

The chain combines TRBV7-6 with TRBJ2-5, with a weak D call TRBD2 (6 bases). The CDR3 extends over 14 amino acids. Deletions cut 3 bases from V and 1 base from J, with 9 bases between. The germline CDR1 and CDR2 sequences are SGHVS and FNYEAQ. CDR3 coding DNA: TGTGCCAGCAGCTTTACGGAGGGCCAAGAGACCCAGTACTTC. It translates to CASSFTEGQETQYF.

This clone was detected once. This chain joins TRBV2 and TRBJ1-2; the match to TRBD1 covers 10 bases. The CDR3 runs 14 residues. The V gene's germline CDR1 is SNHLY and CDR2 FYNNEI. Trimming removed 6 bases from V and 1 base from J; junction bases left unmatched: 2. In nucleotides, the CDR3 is TGTGCCAGCAGCGGACAGGGGGATAACTATGGCTACACCTTC. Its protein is CASSGQGDNYGYTF.

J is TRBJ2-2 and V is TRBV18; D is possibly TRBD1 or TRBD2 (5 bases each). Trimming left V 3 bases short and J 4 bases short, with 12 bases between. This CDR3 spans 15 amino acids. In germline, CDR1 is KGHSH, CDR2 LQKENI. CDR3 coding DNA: TGTGCCAGCTCACCGAGTAGGGGAGCCACCGGGGAGCTGTTTTTT. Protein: CASSPSRGATGELFF.

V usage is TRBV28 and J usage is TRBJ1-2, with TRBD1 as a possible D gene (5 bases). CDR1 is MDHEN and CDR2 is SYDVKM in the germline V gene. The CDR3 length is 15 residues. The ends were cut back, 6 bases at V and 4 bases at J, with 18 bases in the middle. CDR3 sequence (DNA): TGTGCCAGCAGCCCCCGATCGGGGCCCAGCTATGGCTACACCTTC. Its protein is CASSPRSGPSYGYTF.

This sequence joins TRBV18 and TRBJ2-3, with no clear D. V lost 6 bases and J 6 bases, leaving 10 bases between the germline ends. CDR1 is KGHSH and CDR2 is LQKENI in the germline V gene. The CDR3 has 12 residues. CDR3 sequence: CASSPTEDTQYF. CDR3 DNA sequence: TGTGCCAGCTCCCCTACTGAGGATACGCAGTATTTT. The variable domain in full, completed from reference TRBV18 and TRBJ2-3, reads NAGVMQNPRHLVRRRGQEARLRCSPMKGHSHVYWYRQLPEEGLKFMVYLQKENIIDESGMPKERFSAEFPKEGPSILRIQQVVRGDSAAYFCASSPTEDTQYFGPGTRLTVL.

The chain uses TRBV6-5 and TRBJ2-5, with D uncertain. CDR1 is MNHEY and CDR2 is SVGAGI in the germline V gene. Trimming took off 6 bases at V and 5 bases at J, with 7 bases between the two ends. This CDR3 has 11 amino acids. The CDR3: CASRQLETQYF. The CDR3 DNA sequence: TGTGCCAGCAGGCAACTGGAGACCCAGTACTTC.

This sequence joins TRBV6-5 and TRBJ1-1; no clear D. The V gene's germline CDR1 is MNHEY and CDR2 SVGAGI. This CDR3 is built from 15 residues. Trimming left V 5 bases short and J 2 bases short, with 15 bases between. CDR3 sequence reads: CASSRTVPTNTEAFF. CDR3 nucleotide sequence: TGTGCCAGCAGTCGCACAGTCCCCACAAACACTGAAGCTTTCTTT.

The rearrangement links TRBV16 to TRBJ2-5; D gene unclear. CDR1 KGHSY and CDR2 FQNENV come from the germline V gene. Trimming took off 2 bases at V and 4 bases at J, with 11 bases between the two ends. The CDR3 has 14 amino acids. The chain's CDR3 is CASSQGRAGETQYF. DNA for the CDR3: TGTGCCAGCAGCCAAGGTAGGGCTGGAGAGACCCAGTACTTC.

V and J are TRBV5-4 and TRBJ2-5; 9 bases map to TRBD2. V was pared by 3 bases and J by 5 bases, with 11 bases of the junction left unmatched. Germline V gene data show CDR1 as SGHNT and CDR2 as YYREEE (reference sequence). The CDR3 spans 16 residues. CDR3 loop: CASSSPSVSGRETQYF. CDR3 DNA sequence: TGTGCCAGCAGCTCGCCCTCGGTGAGCGGGAGGGAGACCCAGTACTTC.

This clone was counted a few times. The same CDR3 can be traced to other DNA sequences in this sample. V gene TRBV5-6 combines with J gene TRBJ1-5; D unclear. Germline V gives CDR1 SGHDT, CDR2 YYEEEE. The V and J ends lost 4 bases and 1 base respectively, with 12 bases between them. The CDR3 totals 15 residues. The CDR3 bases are TGTGCCAGCAGCCTACGGCGGCGGAGCAATCAGCCCCAGCATTTT. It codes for CASSLRRRSNQPQHF. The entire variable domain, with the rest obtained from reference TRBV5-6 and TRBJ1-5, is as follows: DAGVTQSPTHLIKTRGQQVTLRCSPKSGHDTVSWYQQALGQGPQFIFQYYEEEERQRGNFPDRFSGHQFPNYSSELNVNALLLGDSALYLCASSLRRRSNQPQHFGDGTRLSIL.